This is a list of T cell receptor beta chains from one sample in a study of patients and donors after allogeneic stem cell transplantation. Each CDR3 protein gets one entry after TCRdb re-called the RT-PCR reads with MiXCR. The table has about 160,000 distinct CDR3 sequences, 24% seen once. Sequencing was carried out using blood, either unsorted or a sorted T cell fraction (not recorded which). These receptors were collected from a human donor who was either an allogeneic HSCT recipient or a stem cell or donor lymphocyte infusion donor (not recorded which). It is not recorded whose cells these are; they may come from a transplant donor. Both conserved end residues are part of each CDR3.

v_gene	j_gene	CDR3aa
TRBV27	TRBJ1-1	CASSFNRGSEAFF
TRBV19	TRBJ1-1	CASSQTRDTEAFF
TRBV20-1	TRBJ2-5	CSAGLAGGGQETQYF
TRBV5-1	TRBJ2-7	CASSLDGREYEQYF
TRBV29-1	TRBJ2-3	CSVVRPDTQYF
TRBV5-1	TRBJ2-3	CASSYGTLTDTQYF
TRBV20-1	TRBJ2-4	CSARDPGALKNIQYF
TRBV5-5	TRBJ2-3	CASRPTSTDTQYF
TRBV20-1	TRBJ2-7	CSARDLKGQTYSYEQYF
TRBV7-2	TRBJ2-5	CASSLAGAGGQETQYF
TRBV6-5	TRBJ1-2	CASTPDGDGYTF
TRBV10-3	TRBJ1-1	CAISESTARMGAFF
TRBV18	TRBJ2-7	CASSPLSGGVLSYEQYF
TRBV14	TRBJ1-1	CASSQLQFLNTEAFF
TRBV3-1	TRBJ1-2	CASSDILGNYGYTF
TRBV5-1	TRBJ1-6	CASSLVAAYNSPLHF
TRBV15	TRBJ1-2	CATSREGGVVGYGYTF
TRBV10-3	TRBJ2-7	CAISVGTALSYEQYF
TRBV5-6	TRBJ2-1	CASSSPSGSLGSEQFF
TRBV7-2	TRBJ2-2	CASSFPPRLAEYTGELFF
TRBV20-1	TRBJ2-1	CSACGPISWNEQFF
TRBV6-2/TRBV6-3	TRBJ2-7	CASSGLAGVTYEQYF
TRBV7-8	TRBJ2-5	CASSSYIPGLAFQETQYF
TRBV12-3/TRBV12-4	TRBJ1-1	CATQGQMTEAFF
TRBV5-1	TRBJ2-5	CASSLQAQETQYF
TRBV12-3/TRBV12-4	TRBJ2-1	CASSFPGLADSYNEQFF
TRBV12-3/TRBV12-4	TRBJ1-1	CASSPRDRGWTEAFF
TRBV11-2	TRBJ1-2	CASSLVSRDSPNYGYTF
TRBV10-3	TRBJ1-2	CAISDTVANYGYTF
TRBV7-6	TRBJ2-2	CASSLSGANTGELFF
TRBV5-1	TRBJ2-3	CASSLARDTQYF
TRBV5-1	TRBJ1-1	CASSKAVGAMNTEAFF